The rows below give T cell receptor beta chains drawn from one sample of a study of blood T cells in healthy people across ages. MiXCR, applied by TCRdb to the 5' RACE reads, yields one record per CDR3 protein. The sample has over a million distinct CDR3 sequences, under 45% seen once; the top ten hold approximately 17%. The sequenced sample consisted of blood. The receptors originated from a woman aged 60-75 years in good health. CDR3s include the opening cysteine and the closing phenylalanine or tryptophan. The D gene is left open where the match is weak. Size is omitted from some rows. Given values are once, few, many or a class for expanded clones.

size: .
V: TRBV3-1
J: TRBJ2-7
length: 13
D: .
DNA: TGTGCCAGCAGCCCACACTCCCCCTACGAGCAGTACTTC
CDR3: CASSPHSPYEQYF

size: .
V: TRBV28
J: TRBJ2-5
length: 15
D: TRBD2
DNA: TGTGCCAGCAGTCAACTAGCTAGCGGAGAAGAGACCCAGTACTTC
CDR3: CASSQLASGEETQYF

size: few
V: TRBV5-1
J: TRBJ2-5
length: 14
D: .
DNA: TGCGCCAGCAGCTTGATGGGGGACCAAGAGACCCAGTACTTC
CDR3: CASSLMGDQETQYF

size: .
V: TRBV5-1
J: TRBJ2-7
length: 14
D: TRBD1
DNA: TGCGCCAGCAGCAGGATCGGACAGGACTACGAGCAGTACTTC
CDR3: CASSRIGQDYEQYF

size: .
V: TRBV14
J: TRBJ2-1
length: 18
D: .
DNA: TGTGCCAGCAGCCAAGAGATGGGGAGTGGGAGTGTCTACAATGAGCAGTTCTTC
CDR3: CASSQEMGSGSVYNEQFF

size: .
V: TRBV29-1
J: TRBJ2-7
length: 12
D: TRBD2
DNA: TGCAGCGGAGGAGCGGGAGAGGGCGAGCAGTACTTT
CDR3: CSGGAGEGEQYF

size: .
V: TRBV28
J: TRBJ2-7
length: 15
D: TRBD1
DNA: TGTGCCAGCAGTTTTCTCCAGGACAGGGCAAGCGAGCAGTACTTC
CDR3: CASSFLQDRASEQYF

size: .
V: TRBV4-1
J: TRBJ2-5
length: 15
D: .
DNA: TGCGCCAGCAGCCAAGGAGGGACTCCTAAAGAGACCCAGTACTTC
CDR3: CASSQGGTPKETQYF

size: .
V: TRBV30
J: TRBJ1-6
length: 13
D: .
DNA: TGTGCCTGGAGCCGTCAGTATAATTCACCCCTCCACTTT
CDR3: CAWSRQYNSPLHF

size: .
V: TRBV25-1
J: TRBJ1-4
length: 14
D: .
DNA: TGTGCCAGCAGTGAACCGGGGATCACTGAAAAACTGTTTTTT
CDR3: CASSEPGITEKLFF

size: few
V: TRBV7-9
J: TRBJ2-1
length: 13
D: TRBD2
DNA: TGTGCCAGCAGCCCCACGGGGGGAGGTGAGCAGTTCTTC
CDR3: CASSPTGGGEQFF

size: once
V: TRBV12-3/TRBV12-4
J: TRBJ2-1
length: 12
D: .
DNA: TGTGCCAGCAGTCGGACCTGGGATGAGCAGTTCTTC
CDR3: CASSRTWDEQFF

size: .
V: TRBV29-1
J: TRBJ2-3
length: 16
D: TRBD2
DNA: TGCAGTGGGGGGAGTAGCGGGAGGGCCGGTACAGATACGCAGTATTTT
CDR3: CSGGSSGRAGTDTQYF

size: .
V: TRBV5-1
J: TRBJ2-3
length: 15
D: .
DNA: TGCGCCAGCAGCTCGGAGGATTTAATATACGATACGCAGTATTTT
CDR3: CASSSEDLIYDTQYF

size: .
V: TRBV7-2
J: TRBJ1-6
length: 14
D: .
DNA: TGTGCCAGCAGCTTAGTACAAATTAATTCACCCCTCCACTTT
CDR3: CASSLVQINSPLHF

size: .
V: TRBV12-3/TRBV12-4
J: TRBJ2-3
length: 15
D: .
DNA: TGTGCCAGCAGTTTTTCCTGGGGGCGGACAGATACGCGGTATTTT
CDR3: CASSFSWGRTDTRYF

size: .
V: TRBV29-1
J: TRBJ1-2
length: 12
D: .
DNA: TGCAGCGTCGCTTCCAGGGGCTATGGCTACACCTTC
CDR3: CSVASRGYGYTF

size: .
V: TRBV5-1
J: TRBJ2-3
length: 15
D: .
DNA: TGCGCCAGCAGCTTGGCCCCGCGGGACACAGATACGCAGTATTTT
CDR3: CASSLAPRDTDTQYF